This entry lists 3 T cell receptor beta chains sequenced from one sample in a study of blood T cell repertoires in COVID-19. Assay: immunoSEQ multiplex PCR; the TCRdb copy retains only in-frame clones and omits some. Of about 46,000 clones listed, 70% to 90% are singletons. Material for sequencing was peripheral blood. The receptors derive from a human donor in a cohort sampled during active COVID-19. The donor label of this sample is uncertain.

Only one count was recorded for this clone. The J gene is TRBJ2-1, the V gene TRBV5-4; 7 bases agree with TRBD1. The germline V gene encodes CDR1 SGHNT and CDR2 YYREEE (reference sequence). V lost 4 bases and J lost 6; bases outside the gene matches: 7. The CDR3 contains 14 residues. The CDR3, as DNA: TGTGCCAGCAGCCAAGGGACAGACTTCAATGAGCAGTTCTTC. Its translation: CASSQGTDFNEQFF.

The chain links TRBV5-6 to TRBJ2-1; 13 bases map to TRBD2. The germline CDR1 and CDR2 sequences are SGHDT and YYEEEE. V dropped 3 bases and J dropped 4; count of bases not matched to a gene: 4. This CDR3 has 16 residues. CDR3 sequence (DNA): TGTGCCAGCAGCTCAGGACTAGCGGGGGTTTACAATGAGCAGTTCTTC. Translating gives CASSSGLAGVYNEQFF.

The rearrangement joins TRBV6-6 to TRBJ1-3; D gene ambiguous. Germline lookup yields CDR1 MNHNY and CDR2 SVGAGI (reference sequence). The CDR3 length is 12 residues. Trimming removed 6 bases from V and 4 bases from J, with 7 bases in between. CDR3 in DNA: TGTGCCAGCAGGCCGGTAGGAAACACCATATATTTT. Translating it yields CASRPVGNTIYF.